The 9 T cell receptor beta chains listed next were all sequenced from one sample in a study of blood T cell repertoires in COVID-19. Measured with immunoSEQ multiplex PCR; TCRdb has only the in-frame clones, and not every one. The table records about 150,000 clones, over 65% of them present only once. Sequencing used peripheral blood. The receptor source for this set is a man between 65 and 85 years old with acute or convalescent COVID-19.

V is TRBV19 and J is TRBJ2-1; 9 nucleotides agree with TRBD1. Germline V gene lookup returns CDR1 LNHDA and CDR2 SQIVND (reference sequence). V lost 9 bases to trimming and J lost 4 bases; unmatched junction nucleotides: 10. This CDR3 is 15 amino acids long. CDR3 sequence: CASSEPGQGYNEQFF. CDR3 sequence (DNA): TGTGCCAGCTCAGAACCGGGACAGGGTTACAATGAGCAGTTCTTC.

The chain joins TRBV10-3 to TRBJ1-4; no reliable D call. Trimming took off 4 bases at V and 8 bases at J, with 17 bases between the two ends. This CDR3 region has 15 residues. Germline CDR1 reads ENHRY; CDR2 reads SYGVKD. CDR3 DNA sequence: TGTGCCATCAGTGTGAGCGGCGGCGATGCCGAAAAACTGTTTTTT. It is translated as CAISVSGGDAEKLFF.

DNA for the CDR3: TGTGCCAGCAGCTACGGACAGGGGGCAGTTAATGAGCAGTTCTTC. This codes for CASSYGQGAVNEQFF. The chain uses TRBV5-4 and TRBJ2-1; the match to TRBD1 covers 11 bases. Germline lookup yields CDR1 SGHNT and CDR2 YYREEE (reference sequence). This CDR3 region has 15 residues. Losses at the gene ends were 3 bases for V and 7 bases for J; bases not matched to a gene: 6.

V is TRBV28 and J is TRBJ1-1; D remains ambiguous. Germline CDR1 and CDR2: MDHEN and SYDVKM. This CDR3 spans 15 amino acids. V was shortened by 6 bases and J by 0 bases, with 14 bases between the two germline ends. CDR3 loop: CASRRLSSLNTEAFF. The CDR3 region has the DNA TGTGCCAGCAGGCGGCTTTCTTCTTTGAACACTGAAGCTTTCTTT.

This clone has just a few counts. The chain joins TRBV28 to TRBJ2-1; 13 bases map to TRBD2. The V gene end was trimmed by 5 bases and the J gene end by 7 bases; junction bases not matched to a gene: 2. CDR1 is MDHEN and CDR2 is SYDVKM in the germline V gene. The length of the CDR3 is 14 residues. Here the CDR3 reads CASSTTSGGNEQFF. In DNA form, the CDR3 reads TGTGCCAGCAGTACGACTAGCGGGGGGAATGAGCAGTTCTTC.

The J gene is TRBJ2-7, the V gene TRBV5-6; perhaps TRBD2 as D (7 bases). The length of the CDR3 is 14 residues. The V gene's germline CDR1 is SGHDT and CDR2 YYEEEE. The ends were cut back, 4 bases at V and 4 bases at J, with 15 bases in the middle. The CDR3 DNA is TGTGCCAGCAGCCACTCCAGGGGAGGGTACGAGCAGTACTTC. This encodes CASSHSRGGYEQYF.

This clone was found a few times. The V call is TRBV28, the J call TRBJ1-6, with D maybe TRBD1 (5 bases). V shed 8 bases and J shed 14 bases, with 19 bases lying between them. Looked up from germline, CDR1 is MDHEN and CDR2 is SYDVKM. The CDR3 is 13 amino acids. CDR3 sequence: CASFTKGRPTLHF. CDR3 DNA: TGTGCCAGCTTCACGAAGGGGCGACCGACCCTCCACTTT.

The J gene is TRBJ1-2, the V gene TRBV25-1, with a tentative D call TRBD1 (6 bases). The V end was cut by 3 bases, the J end by 4 bases, with 18 bases between. There are 16 residues in the CDR3. Germline V CDR1 and CDR2: MGHDK, SYGVNS. The CDR3 DNA sequence: TGTGCCAGCAGTGAGTTGGATGCGGGGGACACCTATGGCTACACCTTC. This translates into CASSELDAGDTYGYTF.

For this clone: This specimen includes other DNA sequences encoding the same CDR3. The chain combines TRBV5-1 with TRBJ1-2, with 8 positions matching TRBD1. This CDR3 spans 13 amino acids. Germline trimming cut 3 bases from V and 5 bases from J; bases unmatched to any gene: 3. Germline CDR1 SGHRS, CDR2 YFSETQ. The CDR3 region is CASSSGGGYGYTF. CDR3 DNA sequence: TGCGCCAGCAGCTCAGGGGGCGGGTATGGCTACACCTTC.